This T cell receptor beta chain was recovered during a study of CD8 T cells in ankylosing spondylitis. Study conclusions and caveats: Ankylosing spondylitis blood appeared to be characterized by a TCR beta motif of about eight highly homologous variants.

About this clonotype: The target antigen is unknown.

Each TCR beta library was made by quantitative 5'-RACE that incorporated molecular barcodes. TCRdb reanalysed the 5' RACE reads using MiXCR and keeps one entry per CDR3 protein. Among 350,000 to 450,000 distinct CDR3 sequences listed, 20% to 25% were seen once. V lost 4 bases to trimming and J lost 8 bases, with 18 bases between them. CDR3 size: 15 residues. Germline lookup yields CDR1 DFQATT and CDR2 SNEGSKA (reference sequence). This chain uses TRBV20-1 with TRBJ1-6; D unclear. Specimen: blood, either unsorted or a sorted T cell fraction (not recorded which). This clonotype was sampled from a male donor with ankylosing spondylitis or in good health (not recorded which). CDR3 nucleotide sequence: TGCAGTGCTAACGGGTTTGTTGGGTCGGATTCACCCCTCCACTTT. Translated: CSANGFVGSDSPLHF.